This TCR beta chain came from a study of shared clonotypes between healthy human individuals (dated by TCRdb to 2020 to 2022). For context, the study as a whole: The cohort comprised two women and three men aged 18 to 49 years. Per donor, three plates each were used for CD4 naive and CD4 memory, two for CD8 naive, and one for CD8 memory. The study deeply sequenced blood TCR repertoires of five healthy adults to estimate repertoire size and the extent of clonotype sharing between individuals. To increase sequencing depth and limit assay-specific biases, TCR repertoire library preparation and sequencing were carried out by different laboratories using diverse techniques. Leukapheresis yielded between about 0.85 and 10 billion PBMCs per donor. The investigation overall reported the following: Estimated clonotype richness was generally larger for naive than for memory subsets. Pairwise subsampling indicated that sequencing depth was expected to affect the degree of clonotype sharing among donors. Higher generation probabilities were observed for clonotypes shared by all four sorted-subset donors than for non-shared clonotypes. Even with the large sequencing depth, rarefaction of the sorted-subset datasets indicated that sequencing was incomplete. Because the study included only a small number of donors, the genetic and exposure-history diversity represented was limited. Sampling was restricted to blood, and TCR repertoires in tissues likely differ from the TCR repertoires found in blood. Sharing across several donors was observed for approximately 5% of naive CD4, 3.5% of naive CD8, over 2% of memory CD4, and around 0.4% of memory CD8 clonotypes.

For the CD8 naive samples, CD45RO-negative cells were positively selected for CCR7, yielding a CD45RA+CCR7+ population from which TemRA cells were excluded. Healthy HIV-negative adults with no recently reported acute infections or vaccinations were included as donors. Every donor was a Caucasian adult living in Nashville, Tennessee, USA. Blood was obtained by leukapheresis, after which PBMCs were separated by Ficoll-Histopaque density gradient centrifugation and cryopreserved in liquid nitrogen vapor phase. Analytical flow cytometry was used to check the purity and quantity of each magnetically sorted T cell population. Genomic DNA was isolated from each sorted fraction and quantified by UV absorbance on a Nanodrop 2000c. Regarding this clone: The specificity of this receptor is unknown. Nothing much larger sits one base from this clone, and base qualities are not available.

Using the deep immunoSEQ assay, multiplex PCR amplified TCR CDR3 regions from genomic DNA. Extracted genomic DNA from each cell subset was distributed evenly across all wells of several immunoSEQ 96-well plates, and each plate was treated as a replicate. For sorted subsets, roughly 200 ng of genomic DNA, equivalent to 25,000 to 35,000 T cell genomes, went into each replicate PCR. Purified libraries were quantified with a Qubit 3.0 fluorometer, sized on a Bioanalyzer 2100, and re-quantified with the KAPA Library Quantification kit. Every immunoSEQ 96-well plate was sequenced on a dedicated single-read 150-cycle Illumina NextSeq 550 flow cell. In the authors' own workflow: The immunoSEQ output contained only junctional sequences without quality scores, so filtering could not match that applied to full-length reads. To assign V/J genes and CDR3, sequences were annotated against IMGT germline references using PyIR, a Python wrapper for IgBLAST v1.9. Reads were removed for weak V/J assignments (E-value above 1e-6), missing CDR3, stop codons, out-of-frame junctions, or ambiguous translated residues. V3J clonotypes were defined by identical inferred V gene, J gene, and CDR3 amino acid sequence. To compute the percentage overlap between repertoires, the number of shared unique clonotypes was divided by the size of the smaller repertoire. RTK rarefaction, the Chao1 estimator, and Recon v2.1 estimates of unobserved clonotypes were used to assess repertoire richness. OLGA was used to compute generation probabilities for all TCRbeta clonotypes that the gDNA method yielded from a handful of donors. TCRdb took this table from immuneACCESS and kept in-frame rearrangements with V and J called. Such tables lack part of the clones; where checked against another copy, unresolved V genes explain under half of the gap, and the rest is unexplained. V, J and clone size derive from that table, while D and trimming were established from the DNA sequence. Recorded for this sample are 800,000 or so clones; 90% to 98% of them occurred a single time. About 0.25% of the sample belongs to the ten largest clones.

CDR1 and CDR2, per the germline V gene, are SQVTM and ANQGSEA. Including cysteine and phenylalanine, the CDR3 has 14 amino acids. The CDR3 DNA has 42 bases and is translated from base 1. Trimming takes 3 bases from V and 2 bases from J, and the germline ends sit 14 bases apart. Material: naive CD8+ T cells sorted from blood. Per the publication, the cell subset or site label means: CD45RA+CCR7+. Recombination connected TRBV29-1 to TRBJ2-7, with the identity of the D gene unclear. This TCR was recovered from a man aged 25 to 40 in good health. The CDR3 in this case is CSVEVENRAYEQYF. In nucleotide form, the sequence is TGCAGCGTTGAGGTGGAAAATCGAGCCTACGAGCAGTACTTC.